Listed here are 16 T cell receptor beta chains from one sample, sequenced in a study of T cell repertoires in cytomegalovirus infection. TCRdb itself ran the reads through MiXCR, one entry per CDR3 protein. The table lists about 220,000 distinct CDR3 sequences, about 39% of them singletons. No cognate antigen is known for these TCRs. The sample in question was CD8+ T cells from cultured PBMCs, obtained from culture after CMV antigen stimulation. The receptor source for this set is a human donor in good health (CMV status not recorded). Some clones in this sample may be carry-over from other donors' samples.

This sequence joins TRBV7-3 and TRBJ2-1, with 8 bases matching TRBD1. Germline V CDR1 and CDR2: SGHTA, FQGTGA. Trimming at V came to 4 bases and at J to 5 bases, leaving 7 bases not matched to a gene. CDR3 length: 15 amino acids. The CDR3, as DNA: TGTGCCAGCAGCTCCCGACAGGGGATAGACAATGAGCAGTTCTTC. This gives the protein CASSSRQGIDNEQFF.

This clonotype was observed a few times. V is TRBV5-6 and J is TRBJ1-2; D possibly corresponds to TRBD1 (5 bases). Germline CDR1 is SGHDT and CDR2 is YYEEEE. Trimming shortened V by 3 bases and J by 5 bases, and 17 bases separated the two germline ends. The CDR3 contains 15 residues. DNA for the CDR3: TGTGCCAGCAGCTATACGGGACGACCCTCGTATGGCTACACCTTC. It translates to CASSYTGRPSYGYTF.

The genes are TRBV27 and TRBJ2-7, with 8 bases aligning to TRBD2. Germline-derived CDR1 and CDR2 are MNHEY and SMNVEV (reference sequence). This CDR3 spans 12 amino acids. V gave up 7 bases and J gave up 5 bases; unmatched junction bases: 4. The CDR3 DNA reads TGTGCCAGCACGGGGGGGTTCCACGAGCAGTACTTC. Translating it yields CASTGGFHEQYF.

The genes are TRBV10-3 and TRBJ2-7; D gene uncertain. Deletions cut 0 bases from V and 5 bases from J, with 2 bases between. Germline values: CDR1 ENHRY, CDR2 SYGVKD. The CDR3 has 11 residues. Written as DNA, the CDR3 is TGTGCCATCAGTGAGTCAGACGAGCAGTACTTC. Residues: CAISESDEQYF.

This clonotype was observed a handful of times. The chain joins TRBV7-3 to TRBJ2-1; D remains unclear. Trimming left V 4 bases short and J 9 bases short, with 10 bases between. This CDR3 is 12 amino acids long. Per the germline V gene, CDR1 is SGHTA and CDR2 is FQGTGA. CDR3 residues: CASSSGNGEQFF. CDR3 bases: TGTGCCAGCAGCTCAGGTAACGGTGAGCAGTTCTTC. The whole variable domain, remainder taken from reference TRBV7-3 and TRBJ2-1, is GAGVSQTPSNKVTEKGKYVELRCDPISGHTALYWYRQSLGQGPEFLIYFQGTGAADDSGLPNDRFFAVRPEGSVSTLKIQRTERGDSAVYLCASSSGNGEQFFGPGTRLTVL.

The J gene is TRBJ2-5, the V gene TRBV11-2, with TRBD2 matching over 7 bases. The germline V gene has CDR1 SGHAT and CDR2 FQNNGV. V gave up 2 bases and J gave up 7 bases; unmatched junction bases: 19. The CDR3 spans 18 residues. CDR3 residues: CASSLWSGAEGRRGTQYF. The DNA for the CDR3 is TGTGCCAGCAGCTTATGGAGCGGGGCTGAGGGGAGGAGAGGGACCCAGTACTTC.

The CDR3 DNA follows: TGTGCCAGCAGCTTGGCAGGACCCATTTCGGGTGAGCAGTTCTTC. Amino acid sequence: CASSLAGPISGEQFF. The V gene is TRBV5-6, the J gene TRBJ2-1; D is uncertain. CDR3 size: 15 residues. Germline V gives CDR1 SGHDT, CDR2 YYEEEE. Trimming removed 0 bases at V and 9 bases at J, with 16 bases between.

J is TRBJ2-3 and V is TRBV11-2; no clear D gene. Germline V gene sequence: CDR1 SGHAT, CDR2 FQNNGV. The ends were cut back, 1 base at V and 2 bases at J, with 7 bases in the middle. This CDR3 is 14 amino acids long. The CDR3 bases are TGTGCCAGCAGCTTAGTGAGAATCACAGATACGCAGTATTTT. Amino acids: CASSLVRITDTQYF. Drawing the rest from reference TRBV11-2 and TRBJ2-3, the complete variable domain is EAGVAQSPRYKIIEKRQSVAFWCNPISGHATLYWYQQILGQGPKLLIQFQNNGVVDDSQLPKDRFSAERLKGVDSTLKIQPAKLEDSAVYLCASSLVRITDTQYFGPGTRLTVL.

This clonotype occurred many times. The rearrangement joins TRBV7-2 to TRBJ2-1; 9 nucleotides agree with TRBD2. V was pared by 2 bases and J by 0 bases, with 8 bases of the junction left unmatched. Germline CDR1 reads SGHTA; CDR2 reads FQGNSA. This CDR3 spans 18 amino acids. CDR3 bases: TGTGCCAGCAGCTTAAGGCTAGCGGGGTCCTTCTCCTACAATGAGCAGTTCTTC. Its translation: CASSLRLAGSFSYNEQFF.

The chain recombines TRBV19 with TRBJ1-2; weak D call: TRBD1 (5 bases). The CDR3 runs to 12 residues. CDR1 LNHDA and CDR2 SQIVND come from the germline V gene (reference sequence). V was pared by 9 bases and J by 4 bases, with 12 bases between. CDR3 in amino acids: CASYRDGYGYTF. CDR3 nucleotides: TGTGCCAGCTACCGGGACGGCTATGGCTACACCTTC. Based on the CDR3 plus reference TRBV19 and TRBJ1-2, the full variable domain is DGGITQSPKYLFRKEGQNVTLSCEQNLNHDAMYWYRQDPGQGLRLIYYSQIVNDFQKGDIAEGYSVSREKKESFPLTVTSAQKNPTAFYLCASYRDGYGYTFGSGTRLTVV.

About this clonotype itself: Its ends do not fully match the called genes, so a read error is possible. The chain couples TRBV7-3 to TRBJ2-1; the D gene is possibly TRBD2 (6 bases). Germline V lookup: CDR1 SGHTA, CDR2 FQGTGA. The CDR3 contains 16 residues. CDR3 sequence (DNA): TGTGCCAGCAGACTGGGGCGGGGACTTCCCTACAATGAGCCGTTCTTC. It is translated as CASRLGRGLPYNEPFF.

The chain joins TRBV3-1 to TRBJ2-5; TRBD1 matches at 7 bases. V gave up 1 base and J gave up 5 bases; unmatched junction bases: 10. The CDR3 runs to 16 residues. CDR1 LGHDT and CDR2 YNNKEL come from the germline V gene (reference sequence). As DNA, the CDR3 is TGTGCCAGCAGCCAAGGACAGGGATTGGCGAGGGAGACCCAGTACTTC. Translating it yields CASSQGQGLARETQYF.

The gene calls are TRBV5-6 and TRBJ2-1; tentatively, D is TRBD2 (6 bases). Germline V gene data show CDR1 as SGHDT and CDR2 as YYEEEE. V was trimmed by 2 bases and J by 8 bases, leaving 11 bases between them. This CDR3 region has 13 residues. The CDR3 DNA sequence: TGTGCCAGCAGCTTTCCGAGCGGGCATGAGCAGTTCTTC. Its translation is CASSFPSGHEQFF.

This clonotype was seen a handful of times. The rearrangement joins TRBV4-2 to TRBJ2-7; 10 nucleotides line up with TRBD2. The V gene's germline CDR1 is LGHNA and CDR2 YNFKEQ. The V and J ends lost 0 bases and 4 bases, in that order; junction bases with no gene match: 9. The CDR3 is 17 residues long. The CDR3 reads CASSQEEPGLALYEQYF. Here the CDR3 DNA reads TGTGCCAGCAGCCAAGAAGAGCCGGGACTAGCGTTGTACGAGCAGTACTTC.

This clonotype has a single count. This chain links TRBV7-9 with TRBJ2-3; a possible D gene is TRBD1 (6 bases). Germline lookup yields CDR1 SEHNR and CDR2 FQNEAQ (reference sequence). V lost 4 bases to trimming and J lost 3 bases, with 20 bases between them. CDR3 length: 17 amino acids. The DNA for the CDR3 is TGTGCCAGCAGCTCCCATCGGACAGCTCCATCGACAGATACGCAGTATTTT. Amino acids: CASSSHRTAPSTDTQYF.

A single count supports this clonotype. This chain uses TRBV6-1 with TRBJ2-2; D perhaps matches TRBD2 (5 bases). The germline gives CDR1 MNHNS, CDR2 SASEGT. There are 13 residues in the CDR3. V was clipped by 5 bases and J by 3 bases, with 7 bases between them. This CDR3 is CASSYGDTGELFF. As DNA, the CDR3 is TGTGCCAGCAGTTACGGGGACACCGGGGAGCTGTTTTTT.